The rows below give T cell receptor beta chains drawn from one sample of a study of T cell changes during pregnancy in multiple sclerosis. TCRdb's table, derived via immunoSEQ multiplex PCR, lists solely in-frame clones and lacks some. This table has around 15,000 clones, just under 85% appearing once. The sample was CD8+ T cells from peripheral blood mononuclear cells, taken in the second trimester of pregnancy. The receptors were gathered from a female donor in good health, enrolled as a control in a pregnancy study. CDR3s include the opening cysteine and the closing phenylalanine or tryptophan. Fields, in order: J gene, V gene, D gene, clone size, CDR3 protein, CDR3 DNA. The D gene is left open where the match is weak. A row's size may be missing; if present it is once, few, many or a size class.

J: TRBJ2-7; V: TRBV27; D: -; size: once; CDR3: CASSLSVGGEQYF; DNA: TGTGCCAGCAGTTTATCAGTTGGCGGAGAGCAGTACTTC
J: TRBJ2-7; V: TRBV6-5; D: TRBD1; size: -; CDR3: CASSPLQGAREQYF; DNA: TGTGCCAGCAGCCCACTCCAGGGGGCGCGGGAGCAGTACTTC
J: TRBJ2-7; V: TRBV4-2; D: -; size: -; CDR3: CASSHSGTYEQYF; DNA: TGTGCCAGCAGTCACAGCGGTACCTACGAGCAGTACTTC
J: TRBJ1-5; V: TRBV29-1; D: -; size: medium-sized; CDR3: CSVALSGQPQHF; DNA: TGCAGCGTTGCTTTGTCCGGTCAGCCCCAGCATTTT
J: TRBJ1-1; V: TRBV7-9; D: -; size: few; CDR3: CASSSRGELGSTEAFF; DNA: TGTGCCAGCAGCTCCCGGGGGGAACTGGGCAGCACTGAAGCTTTCTTT
J: TRBJ2-2; V: TRBV5-1; D: TRBD1; size: -; CDR3: CASLPGTGGGGELFF; DNA: TGCGCCAGCCTACCTGGGACAGGGGGTGGCGGGGAGCTGTTTTTT
J: TRBJ2-7; V: TRBV7-8; D: -; size: -; CDR3: CASSLETGSTYEQYF; DNA: TGTGCCAGCAGCTTAGAAACAGGGAGTACCTACGAGCAGTACTTC
J: TRBJ2-1; V: TRBV28; D: -; size: -; CDR3: CASSSSLEYNEQFF; DNA: TGTGCCAGCAGTTCCTCGTTAGAGTACAATGAGCAGTTCTTC
J: TRBJ2-7; V: TRBV5-1; D: TRBD1; size: -; CDR3: CASSLAPQGPKGYEQYF; DNA: TGCGCCAGCAGCTTGGCCCCACAGGGGCCTAAAGGGTACGAGCAGTACTTC
J: TRBJ2-5; V: TRBV18; D: -; size: -; CDR3: CASSSADQETQYF; DNA: TGTGCCAGCTCGTCAGCGGACCAAGAGACCCAGTACTTC
J: TRBJ2-2; V: TRBV11-1; D: -; size: -; CDR3: CASSLANTGELFF; DNA: TGTGCCAGCAGCCTCGCGAACACCGGGGAGCTGTTTTTT
J: TRBJ2-3; V: TRBV7-8; D: -; size: -; CDR3: CASVRGGGPTDTQYF; DNA: TGTGCCAGCGTCAGAGGGGGGGGGCCCACAGATACGCAGTATTTT
J: TRBJ2-1; V: TRBV27; D: -; size: -; CDR3: CASGGWAVTDEQFF; DNA: TGTGCCAGCGGTGGGTGGGCCGTTACCGATGAGCAGTTCTTC
J: TRBJ2-6; V: TRBV28; D: -; size: -; CDR3: CASSPRTESGANVLTF; DNA: TGTGCCAGCAGTCCCCGGACAGAGTCTGGGGCCAACGTCCTGACTTTC
J: TRBJ1-2; V: TRBV9; D: -; size: once; CDR3: CASSADSYGYTF; DNA: TGTGCCAGCAGCGCCGACAGCTATGGCTACACCTTC
J: TRBJ1-5; V: TRBV2; D: -; size: -; CDR3: CASRDSGALQPQHF; DNA: TGTGCCAGCAGGGACAGTGGGGCCCTTCAGCCCCAGCATTTT
J: TRBJ2-7; V: TRBV4-3; D: TRBD1; size: -; CDR3: CASSPGWLTLWGQVRYEQYF; DNA: TGCGCCAGCAGCCCGGGCTGGCTAACATTGTGGGGACAGGTCAGGTACGAGCAGTACTTC
J: TRBJ2-2; V: TRBV28; D: -; size: -; CDR3: CASSFNRASTGELFF; DNA: TGTGCCAGCAGTTTTAACAGGGCGAGCACCGGGGAGCTGTTTTTT
J: TRBJ1-2; V: TRBV27; D: TRBD1; size: -; CDR3: CASSLRTGGFYGYTF; DNA: TGTGCCAGCAGTTTACGCACAGGGGGCTTCTATGGCTACACCTTC
J: TRBJ1-2; V: TRBV27; D: TRBD1; size: -; CDR3: CASSLQQGALNYGYTF; DNA: TGTGCCAGCAGTTTACAACAGGGGGCGCTTAACTATGGCTACACCTTC
J: TRBJ2-7; V: TRBV7-3; D: TRBD2; size: -; CDR3: CASASGGAGDEQYF; DNA: TGTGCCAGCGCCTCCGGGGGGGCGGGGGACGAGCAGTACTTC
J: TRBJ2-1; V: TRBV25-1; D: TRBD2; size: -; CDR3: CASTSGGAIDEQFF; DNA: TGTGCCAGCACTAGCGGGGGGGCCATCGATGAGCAGTTCTTC
J: TRBJ2-1; V: TRBV7-9; D: TRBD1; size: once; CDR3: CASSLDRTGGFARDEQFF; DNA: TGTGCCAGCAGCTTAGATCGGACAGGGGGGTTTGCAAGGGATGAGCAGTTCTTC
J: TRBJ1-1; V: TRBV10-3; D: -; size: -; CDR3: CAISDGMNTEAFF; DNA: TGTGCCATCAGTGACGGGATGAACACTGAAGCTTTCTTT
J: TRBJ1-2; V: TRBV7-3; D: TRBD1; size: -; CDR3: CASSPGTGEGYTF; DNA: TGTGCCAGCAGTCCCGGGACAGGGGAAGGCTACACCTTC
J: TRBJ1-2; V: TRBV10-2; D: TRBD1; size: -; CDR3: CASSESRTGANYGYTF; DNA: TGCGCCAGCAGTGAGTCCAGGACAGGAGCTAACTATGGCTACACCTTC
J: TRBJ1-6; V: TRBV6-6; D: TRBD1; size: -; CDR3: CASVGTGKNSPLHF; DNA: TGTGCCAGCGTGGGGACAGGGAAGAATTCACCCCTCCACTTT
J: TRBJ1-1; V: TRBV25-1; D: -; size: -; CDR3: CASSEYLRVIPNTEAFF; DNA: TGTGCCAGCAGTGAATATCTCCGAGTAATCCCGAACACTGAAGCTTTCTTT
J: TRBJ2-5; V: TRBV11-2; D: TRBD1; size: -; CDR3: CASSPTGGRETQYF; DNA: TGTGCCAGCAGCCCAACAGGGGGCAGAGAGACCCAGTACTTC
J: TRBJ2-7; V: TRBV5-4; D: TRBD1; size: once; CDR3: CASSAGDRVNEQYF; DNA: TGTGCCAGCAGCGCTGGGGACAGGGTCAACGAGCAGTACTTC
J: TRBJ1-6; V: TRBV9; D: TRBD1; size: -; CDR3: CASSVGGTGRDNSPLHF; DNA: TGTGCCAGCAGCGTAGGGGGGACAGGGCGGGATAATTCACCCCTCCACTTT
J: TRBJ1-1; V: TRBV4-1; D: -; size: once; CDR3: CASSQDSRAGAKNTEAFF; DNA: TGCGCCAGCAGCCAAGATAGCCGGGCGGGGGCCAAGAACACTGAAGCTTTCTTT
J: TRBJ2-1; V: TRBV5-6; D: -; size: once; CDR3: CASSLGGGLYNEQFF; DNA: TGTGCCAGCAGCTTGGGGGGGGGCCTTTACAATGAGCAGTTCTTC
J: TRBJ2-7; V: TRBV5-1; D: -; size: medium-sized; CDR3: CASSLKGNNEQYF; DNA: TGCGCCAGCAGCTTGAAGGGGAACAACGAGCAGTACTTC
J: TRBJ2-7; V: TRBV4-3; D: -; size: -; CDR3: CASSQDPVGGNSYEQYF; DNA: TGCGCCAGCAGCCAAGACCCCGTGGGAGGAAACTCCTACGAGCAGTACTTC
J: TRBJ1-2; V: TRBV19; D: -; size: -; CDR3: CASSIVGGDGYTF; DNA: TGTGCCAGTAGTATAGTAGGAGGGGATGGCTACACCTTC
J: TRBJ1-2; V: TRBV7-9; D: TRBD1; size: -; CDR3: CASSQSDREAYGYTF; DNA: TGTGCCAGCAGCCAGTCGGACAGGGAAGCTTATGGCTACACCTTC
J: TRBJ2-3; V: TRBV9; D: TRBD2; size: -; CDR3: CASSAYLSGGAGETDTQYF; DNA: TGTGCCAGCAGCGCCTACCTTAGCGGGGGGGCCGGAGAAACAGATACGCAGTATTTT
J: TRBJ1-2; V: TRBV7-6; D: TRBD1; size: once; CDR3: CASSLDCCGPRPQGHGYTF; DNA: TGTGCCAGCAGCTTAGATTGTTGCGGGCCCCGCCCACAGGGGCACGGCTACACCTTC
J: TRBJ1-1; V: TRBV27; D: -; size: few; CDR3: CASSFGSDWNTEAFF; DNA: TGTGCCAGCAGTTTTGGAAGCGATTGGAACACTGAAGCTTTCTTT
J: TRBJ1-2; V: TRBV4-2; D: -; size: -; CDR3: CASSQGPKAAADLNYGYTF; DNA: TGTGCCAGCAGCCAAGGCCCCAAGGCGGCAGCAGACCTGAACTATGGCTACACCTTC
J: TRBJ2-7; V: TRBV6-5; D: -; size: -; CDR3: CASSRRDLYEQYF; DNA: TGTGCCAGCAGTCGCCGGGACTTATACGAGCAGTACTTC
J: TRBJ2-7; V: TRBV7-9; D: -; size: -; CDR3: CASSPPGTYSYEQYF; DNA: TGTGCCAGCAGCCCCCCCGGGACTTACTCCTACGAGCAGTACTTC
J: TRBJ2-5; V: TRBV1; D: -; size: -; CDR3: CTSSQPRLRETQYF; DNA: TGCACCAGCAGCCAGCCACGACTAAGAGAGACCCAGTACTTC
J: TRBJ1-1; V: TRBV7-6; D: -; size: -; CDR3: CASSSADSTEAFF; DNA: TGTGCCAGCAGCTCGGCGGATAGCACTGAAGCTTTCTTT
J: TRBJ1-1; V: TRBV19; D: -; size: -; CDR3: CASSPTENTEAFF; DNA: TGTGCCAGTAGCCCAACAGAGAACACTGAAGCTTTCTTT
J: TRBJ2-1; V: TRBV11-1; D: TRBD1; size: -; CDR3: CASSLATGVRYGEQFF; DNA: TGTGCCAGCAGCTTAGCTACAGGGGTTCGGTACGGTGAGCAGTTCTTC
J: TRBJ1-1; V: TRBV7-9; D: -; size: few; CDR3: CASSSGNAEAFF; DNA: TGTGCCAGCAGCTCGGGGAATGCTGAAGCTTTCTTT